These 17 T cell receptor beta chains were sequenced from one sample in a study of blood T cells in healthy people across ages. Combining a sample-barcoded 5' primer with a J-beta primer mix, a second PCR ran for about 7 to 11 cycles. TCRdb passed the 5' RACE reads through MiXCR, listing each CDR3 protein once. The sample lists 730,000 or so distinct CDR3 sequences, 40% to 45% seen once, with approximately 29% in the top ten. Sequencing was carried out using blood. These receptors all come from a man aged 80 or over in good health.

This clonotype was observed a handful of times. The V call is TRBV5-5, the J call TRBJ2-5, with D perhaps assigned TRBD1 or TRBD2 (5 bases each). V was clipped by 1 base and J by 2 bases, with 12 bases between them. CDR1 and CDR2 from the germline V gene are SGHKS and YYEKEE (reference sequence). The CDR3 consists of 15 residues. The CDR3 reads CASSLIQGPQETQYF. CDR3 coding DNA: TGTGCCAGCAGCTTGATCCAGGGACCTCAAGAGACCCAGTACTTC.

This clonotype was detected only a few times. The gene calls are TRBV7-2 and TRBJ2-7; possible D gene TRBD1, 6 bases. CDR3 length equals 13 residues. CDR1 is SGHTA, CDR2 FQGNSA, per germline. Trimming removed 5 bases from V and 7 bases from J, with 15 bases in between. The CDR3 DNA is TGTGCCAGCAGCAACCTACAGGGAAGGGAGCAGTACTTC. It is translated as CASSNLQGREQYF. The full variable domain, completed using reference TRBV7-2 and TRBJ2-7, is GAGVSQSPSNKVTEKGKDVELRCDPISGHTALYWYRQSLGQGLEFLIYFQGNSAPDKSGLPSDRFSAERTGGSVSTLTIQRTQQEDSAVYLCASSNLQGREQYFGPGTRLTVT.

This clonotype was seen only once. One junction end does not reproduce the germline sequence, and a read error may be involved. The genes are TRBV15 and TRBJ2-7, with D perhaps matching TRBD1 or TRBD2 (5 bases each). This CDR3 has 13 residues. CDR1 is LNHNV, CDR2 YYDKDF, per germline (reference sequence). The CDR3 sequence is CATSRRFGTEQYF. CDR3 DNA: TGCGCCACCAGCAGACGTTTCGGGACCGAGCAGTACTTC.

The chain carries TRBV6-6 and TRBJ2-4; D ambiguous. The closer fit of TRBJ2-7 to the DNA end suggests the J call may be wrong. The length of the CDR3 is 12 residues. CDR1 and CDR2 from the germline V gene are MNHNY and SVGAGI (reference sequence). CDR3: CASEQLSYEQYF. The CDR3 bases are TGTGCCAGCGAGCAACTAAGCTACGAGCAGTACTTC.

The chain is built from TRBV11-2 and TRBJ1-4, with 8 bases lining up with TRBD1. V gave up 5 bases and J gave up 8 bases; unmatched junction bases: 13. CDR3 length: 16 residues. Per germline, CDR1 SGHAT and CDR2 FQNNGV. The CDR3 nucleotides read TGTGCCAGCAGCGCACCGGTATTAACAGGGGGAGAAAAACTGTTTTTT. Encoded protein: CASSAPVLTGGEKLFF.

In this sample, this clonotype turned up a few times. This rearrangement joins TRBV24-1 to TRBJ2-5; 7 bases align to TRBD2. CDR1 is KGHDR, CDR2 SFDVKD, per germline. The CDR3 has 17 amino acids. Trimming removed 0 bases from V and 2 bases from J; junction bases left unmatched: 8. The CDR3 region is CATSDLQTGGRQETQYF. The CDR3 DNA follows: TGTGCCACCAGTGATTTGCAGACGGGGGGAAGGCAAGAGACCCAGTACTTC.

The rearrangement joins TRBV6-6 to TRBJ2-6; the match to TRBD1 covers 9 bases. The CDR3 has 17 amino acids. V lost 5 bases and J lost 2; bases outside the gene matches: 7. Germline CDR1 MNHNY, CDR2 SVGAGI (reference sequence). DNA of the CDR3: TGTGCCAGCAGTCGACCCTACAGGGGGCCTGGGGCCAACGTCCTGACTTTC. Its translation: CASSRPYRGPGANVLTF.

This clonotype was picked up many times. The chain recombines TRBV7-2 with TRBJ2-3; TRBD2 matches at 10 bases. Germline V gene sequence: CDR1 SGHTA, CDR2 FQGNSA. This CDR3 contains 17 residues. Trimming cost V 2 bases and J 0 bases; bases outside gene matches: 5. For the CDR3, the DNA is TGTGCCAGCAGCTTAAGGCTAGCGGGAGCTAGCACAGATACGCAGTATTTT. It yields the protein CASSLRLAGASTDTQYF.

This clonotype was counted many times. V gene TRBV20-1 combines with J gene TRBJ2-1, with D possibly matching TRBD2 (6 bases). The CDR3 extends over 15 amino acids. CDR1 is DFQATT and CDR2 is SNEGSKA in the germline V gene (reference sequence). V lost 4 bases, J lost 5 bases, and 18 bases lay in between. Here the CDR3 DNA reads TGCAGTGCTATGGGGGAGGACCGACGAAACAATGAGCAGTTCTTC. Translated: CSAMGEDRRNNEQFF.

The rearrangement uses TRBV2 and TRBJ1-2, with D maybe TRBD1 (5 bases). V was pared by 11 bases and J by 1 base, with 14 bases between. Germline CDR1 and CDR2: SNHLY and FYNNEI. The CDR3 runs 13 residues. CDR3 nucleotides: TGTGCCTCCGACAGTGAATATAACTATGGCTACACCTTC. Translated, it gives CASDSEYNYGYTF.

The chain carries TRBV9 and TRBJ2-3; 7 positions agree with TRBD2. Trimming at V came to 0 bases and at J to 2 bases, leaving 3 bases not matched to a gene. The CDR3 length is 15 residues. Germline V gene sequence: CDR1 SGDLS, CDR2 YYNGEE. This chain's CDR3 is CASSVAGGFTDTQYF. The CDR3 DNA sequence: TGTGCCAGCAGCGTAGCGGGGGGTTTCACAGATACGCAGTATTTT.

This clonotype has a handful of counts. The chain recombines TRBV11-1 with TRBJ2-1, with D hard to call. V shed 5 bases and J shed 5 bases, with 7 bases lying between them. The CDR3 contains 12 residues. Germline V gene sequence: CDR1 SGHAT, CDR2 FQDESV (reference sequence). CDR3 in amino acids: CASSAQDNEQFF. The CDR3 DNA reads TGTGCCAGCAGCGCCCAGGACAATGAGCAGTTCTTC.

This clonotype was counted only a few times. The V gene is TRBV28, the J gene TRBJ2-6; D gene uncertain. This CDR3 comprises 14 residues. Germline CDR1 reads MDHEN; CDR2 reads SYDVKM. Trimming shortened V by 6 bases and J by 0 bases, and 6 bases separated the two germline ends. The CDR3 nucleotides are TGTGCCAGCAGCCAAAACTCTGGGGCCAACGTCCTGACTTTC. It codes for CASSQNSGANVLTF.

V and J are TRBV4-2 and TRBJ2-1, with D unclear. Germline V gene data show CDR1 as LGHNA and CDR2 as YNFKEQ. Trimming left V 0 bases short and J 7 bases short, with 4 bases between. This CDR3 is 12 amino acids long. CDR3 in DNA: TGTGCCAGCAGCCAAGAGGGGAATGAGCAGTTCTTC. It translates to CASSQEGNEQFF.

The rearrangement uses TRBV30 and TRBJ2-7; D gene unclear. V gave up 3 bases and J gave up 0 bases, with 12 bases separating them. The CDR3 length is 14 residues. CDR1 is GTSNPN and CDR2 is SVGIG in the germline V gene (reference sequence). This chain's CDR3 is CAWRKAASSYEQYF. The CDR3 DNA reads TGTGCCTGGAGGAAGGCGGCTAGCTCCTACGAGCAGTACTTC.

The chain is built from TRBV16 and TRBJ2-4; TRBD1 aligns across 11 bases. The J call may be incorrect, as the DNA end agrees better with TRBJ2-7. Germline V CDR1 and CDR2: KGHSY, FQNENV. There are 16 residues in the CDR3. The CDR3, as DNA: TGTGCCAGCAGCCAAAGGGACAGGGGGGTTACCTACGAGCAGTACTTC. Translating gives CASSQRDRGVTYEQYF.

The chain has TRBV7-7 and TRBJ2-5; weak D call: TRBD2 (6 bases). The closer fit of TRBJ2-1 to the DNA end suggests the J call may be wrong. The germline V gene has CDR1 SSHAT and CDR2 FNYEAQ (reference sequence). The CDR3 is made up of 12 amino acids. CDR3 loop: CASGYTQETQFF. CDR3 bases: TGTGCTAGCGGCTACACCCAAGAGACCCAGTTCTTC.